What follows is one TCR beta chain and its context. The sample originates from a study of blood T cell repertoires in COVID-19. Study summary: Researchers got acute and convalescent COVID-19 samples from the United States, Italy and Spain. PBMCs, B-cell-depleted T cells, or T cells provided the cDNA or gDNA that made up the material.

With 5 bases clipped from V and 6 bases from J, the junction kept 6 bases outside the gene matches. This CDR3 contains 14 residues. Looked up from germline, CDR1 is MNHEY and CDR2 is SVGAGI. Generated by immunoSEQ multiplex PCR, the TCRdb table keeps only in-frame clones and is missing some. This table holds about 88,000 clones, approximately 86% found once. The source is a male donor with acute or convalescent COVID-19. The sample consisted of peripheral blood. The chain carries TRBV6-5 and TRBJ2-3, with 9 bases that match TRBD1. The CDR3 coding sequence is TGTGCCAGCAGTACCCGGACAGGGGCCGATACGCAGTATTTT. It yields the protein CASSTRTGADTQYF.